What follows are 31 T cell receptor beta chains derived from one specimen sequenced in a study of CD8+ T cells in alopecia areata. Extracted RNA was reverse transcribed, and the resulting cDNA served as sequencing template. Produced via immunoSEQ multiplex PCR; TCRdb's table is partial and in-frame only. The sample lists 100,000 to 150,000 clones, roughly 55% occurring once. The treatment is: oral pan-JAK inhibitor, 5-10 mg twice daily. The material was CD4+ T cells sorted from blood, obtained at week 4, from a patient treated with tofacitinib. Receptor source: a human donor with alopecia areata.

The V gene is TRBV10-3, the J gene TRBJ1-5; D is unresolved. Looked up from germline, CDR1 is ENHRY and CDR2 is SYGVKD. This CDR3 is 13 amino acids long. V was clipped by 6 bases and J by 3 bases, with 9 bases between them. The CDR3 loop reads CAISANNNQPQHF. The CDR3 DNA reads TGTGCCATCAGCGCGAACAACAATCAGCCCCAGCATTTT.

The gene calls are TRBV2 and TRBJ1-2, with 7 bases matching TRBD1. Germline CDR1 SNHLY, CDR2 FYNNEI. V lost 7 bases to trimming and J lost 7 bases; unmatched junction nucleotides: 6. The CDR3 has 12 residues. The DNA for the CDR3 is TGTGCCAGCAATAGGGACAGTCGTGGCTACACCTTC. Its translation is CASNRDSRGYTF.

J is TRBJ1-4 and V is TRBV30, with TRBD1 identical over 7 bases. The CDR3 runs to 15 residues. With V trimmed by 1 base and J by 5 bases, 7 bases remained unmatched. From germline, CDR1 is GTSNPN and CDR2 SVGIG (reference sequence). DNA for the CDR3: TGTGCCTGGAGTGCGCAACCAGGGGGGAATGAAAAACTGTTTTTT. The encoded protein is CAWSAQPGGNEKLFF. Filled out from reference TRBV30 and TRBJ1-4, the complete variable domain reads SQTIHQWPATLVQPVGSPLSLECTVEGTSNPNLYWYRQAAGRGLQLLFYSVGIGQISSEVPQNLSASRPQDRQFILSSKKLLLSDSGFYLCAWSAQPGGNEKLFFGSGTQLSVL.

The CDR3 here is CAWSGPGGDTQYF. The CDR3, as DNA: TGTGCCTGGAGTGGTCCCGGCGGCGATACGCAGTATTTT. V is TRBV30 and J is TRBJ2-3; D remains unclear. The CDR3 runs to 13 residues. V dropped 1 base and J dropped 6 bases, with 11 bases sitting between them. CDR1 and CDR2 (germline): GTSNPN, SVGIG (reference sequence). The variable domain in full, with the rest retrieved from reference TRBV30 and TRBJ2-3, is SQTIHQWPATLVQPVGSPLSLECTVEGTSNPNLYWYRQAAGRGLQLLFYSVGIGQISSEVPQNLSASRPQDRQFILSSKKLLLSDSGFYLCAWSGPGGDTQYFGPGTRLTVL.

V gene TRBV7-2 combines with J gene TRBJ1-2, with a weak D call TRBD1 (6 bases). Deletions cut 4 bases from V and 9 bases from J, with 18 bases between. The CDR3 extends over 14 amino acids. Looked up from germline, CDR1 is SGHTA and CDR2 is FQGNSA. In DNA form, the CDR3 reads TGTGCCAGCAGCTCCGGGGTCAACAGGGAGAGCTACACCTTC. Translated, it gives CASSSGVNRESYTF.

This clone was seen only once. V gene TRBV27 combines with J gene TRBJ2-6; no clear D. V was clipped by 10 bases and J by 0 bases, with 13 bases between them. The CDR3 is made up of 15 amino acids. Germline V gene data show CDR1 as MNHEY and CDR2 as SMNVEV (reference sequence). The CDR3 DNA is TGTGCCACCTGGGGTGGCCGCTCTGGGGCCAACGTCCTGACTTTC. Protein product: CATWGGRSGANVLTF.

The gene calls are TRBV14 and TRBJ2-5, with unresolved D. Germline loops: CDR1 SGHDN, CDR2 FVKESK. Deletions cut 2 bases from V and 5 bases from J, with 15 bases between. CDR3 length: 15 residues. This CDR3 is CASSQQALGLETQYF. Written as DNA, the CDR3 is TGTGCCAGCAGCCAACAGGCCTTAGGCCTCGAGACCCAGTACTTC.

For the CDR3, the DNA is TGTGCCAGCAGTGTCGGGCGGGGCGGTCCCGCAGAGACCCAGTACTTC. Translation: CASSVGRGGPAETQYF. V and J are TRBV2 and TRBJ2-5, with TRBD2 as a possible D gene (6 bases). V lost 4 bases to trimming and J lost 4 bases, with 19 bases between them. This CDR3 region has 16 residues. Germline assignment: CDR1 SNHLY and CDR2 FYNNEI.

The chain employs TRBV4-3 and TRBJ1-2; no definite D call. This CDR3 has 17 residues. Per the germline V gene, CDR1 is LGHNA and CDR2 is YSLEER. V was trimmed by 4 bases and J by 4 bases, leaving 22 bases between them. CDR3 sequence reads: CASSPELAGPVGYGYTF. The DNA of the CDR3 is TGCGCCAGCAGCCCAGAACTGGCTGGGCCCGTGGGCTATGGCTACACCTTC.

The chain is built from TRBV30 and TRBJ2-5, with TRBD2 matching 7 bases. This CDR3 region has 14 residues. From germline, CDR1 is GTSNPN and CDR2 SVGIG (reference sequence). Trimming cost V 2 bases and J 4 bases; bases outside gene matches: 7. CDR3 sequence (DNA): TGTGCCTGGAGTTTGTGGGGCGGGGGAGAGACCCAGTACTTC. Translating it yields CAWSLWGGGETQYF.

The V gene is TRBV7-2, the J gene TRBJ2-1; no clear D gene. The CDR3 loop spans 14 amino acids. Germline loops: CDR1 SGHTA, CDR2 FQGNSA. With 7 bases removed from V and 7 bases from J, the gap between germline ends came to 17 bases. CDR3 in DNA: TGTGCCAGCACCCCGGAACCCCTGGGGAATGAGCAGTTCTTC. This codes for CASTPEPLGNEQFF.

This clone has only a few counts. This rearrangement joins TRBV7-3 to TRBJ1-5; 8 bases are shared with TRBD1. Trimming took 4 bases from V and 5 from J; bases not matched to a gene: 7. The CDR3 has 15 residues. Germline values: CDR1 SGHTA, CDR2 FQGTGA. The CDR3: CASSSETGEHQPQHF. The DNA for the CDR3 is TGTGCCAGCAGCTCAGAGACAGGGGAGCATCAGCCCCAGCATTTT.

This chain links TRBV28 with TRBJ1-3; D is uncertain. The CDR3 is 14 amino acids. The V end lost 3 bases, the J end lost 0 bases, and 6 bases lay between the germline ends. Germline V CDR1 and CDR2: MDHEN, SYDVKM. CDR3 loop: CASSLTVSGNTIYF. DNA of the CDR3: TGTGCCAGCAGTTTGACGGTCTCTGGAAACACCATATATTTT. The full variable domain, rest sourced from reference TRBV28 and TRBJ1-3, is DVKVTQSSRYLVKRTGEKVFLECVQDMDHENMFWYRQDPGLGLRLIYFSYDVKMKEKGDIPEGYSVSREKKERFSLILESASTNQTSMYLCASSLTVSGNTIYFGEGSWLTVV.

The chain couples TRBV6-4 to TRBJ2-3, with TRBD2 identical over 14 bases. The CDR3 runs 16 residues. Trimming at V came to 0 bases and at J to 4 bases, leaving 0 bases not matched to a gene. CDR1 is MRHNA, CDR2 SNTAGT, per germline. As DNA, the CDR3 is TGTGCCAGCAGTGACTCGACTAGCGGGGGGGCAGATACGCAGTATTTT. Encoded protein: CASSDSTSGGADTQYF.

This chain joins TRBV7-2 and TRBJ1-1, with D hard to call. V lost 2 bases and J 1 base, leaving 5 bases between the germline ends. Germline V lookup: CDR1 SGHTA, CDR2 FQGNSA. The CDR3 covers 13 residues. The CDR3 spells CASSLHQNTEAFF. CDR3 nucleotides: TGTGCCAGCAGCTTACATCAGAACACTGAAGCTTTCTTT.

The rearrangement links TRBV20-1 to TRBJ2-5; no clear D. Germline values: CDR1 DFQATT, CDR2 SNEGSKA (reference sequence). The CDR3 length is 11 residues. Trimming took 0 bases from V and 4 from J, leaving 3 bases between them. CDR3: CSARDRETQYF. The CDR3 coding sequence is TGCAGTGCTAGAGATCGAGAGACCCAGTACTTC.

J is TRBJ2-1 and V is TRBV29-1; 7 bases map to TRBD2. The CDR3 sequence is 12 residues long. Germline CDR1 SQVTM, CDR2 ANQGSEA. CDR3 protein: CSPRGEGNEQFF. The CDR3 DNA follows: TGCTCCCCCCGGGGGGAGGGGAATGAGCAGTTCTTC.

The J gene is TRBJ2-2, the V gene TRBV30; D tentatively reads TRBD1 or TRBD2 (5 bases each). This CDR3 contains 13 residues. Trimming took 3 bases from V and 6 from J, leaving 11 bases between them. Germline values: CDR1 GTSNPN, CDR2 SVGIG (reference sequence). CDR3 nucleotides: TGTGCCTGGAGAGGGACCTGGGCCGGGGAGCTGTTTTTT. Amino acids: CAWRGTWAGELFF.

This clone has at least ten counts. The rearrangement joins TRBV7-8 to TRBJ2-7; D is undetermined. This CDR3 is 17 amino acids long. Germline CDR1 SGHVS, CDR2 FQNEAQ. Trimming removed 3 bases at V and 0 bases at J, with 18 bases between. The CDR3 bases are TGTGCCAGCAGCTTGTTAGTCGCGTTCTCGAGCTCCTACGAGCAGTACTTC. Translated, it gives CASSLLVAFSSSYEQYF.

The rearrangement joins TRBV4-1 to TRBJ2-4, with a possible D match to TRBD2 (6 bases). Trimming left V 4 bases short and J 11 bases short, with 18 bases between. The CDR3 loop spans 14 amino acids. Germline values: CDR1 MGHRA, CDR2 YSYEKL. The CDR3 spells CASSPEGSARFQYF. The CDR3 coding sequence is TGCGCCAGCAGCCCGGAGGGGTCCGCGAGGTTTCAGTACTTC.

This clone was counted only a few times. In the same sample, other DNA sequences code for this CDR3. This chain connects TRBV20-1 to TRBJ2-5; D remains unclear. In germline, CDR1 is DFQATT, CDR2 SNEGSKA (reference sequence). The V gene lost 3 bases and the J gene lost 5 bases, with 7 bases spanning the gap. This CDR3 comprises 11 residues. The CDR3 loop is CSARSRETQYF. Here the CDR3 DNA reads TGCAGTGCTAGGTCCCGGGAGACCCAGTACTTC.

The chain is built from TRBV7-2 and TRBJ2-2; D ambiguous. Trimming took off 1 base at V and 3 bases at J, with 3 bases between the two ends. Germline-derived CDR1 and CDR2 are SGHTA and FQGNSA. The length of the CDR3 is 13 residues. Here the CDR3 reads CASSLVDTGELFF. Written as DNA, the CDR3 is TGTGCCAGCAGCTTAGTGGACACCGGGGAGCTGTTTTTT.

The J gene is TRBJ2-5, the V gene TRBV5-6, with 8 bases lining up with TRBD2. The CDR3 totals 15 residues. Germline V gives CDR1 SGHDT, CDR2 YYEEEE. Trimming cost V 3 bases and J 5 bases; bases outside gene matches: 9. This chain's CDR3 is CASSSPGLGSETQYF. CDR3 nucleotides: TGTGCCAGCAGCTCGCCGGGACTAGGGAGTGAGACCCAGTACTTC.

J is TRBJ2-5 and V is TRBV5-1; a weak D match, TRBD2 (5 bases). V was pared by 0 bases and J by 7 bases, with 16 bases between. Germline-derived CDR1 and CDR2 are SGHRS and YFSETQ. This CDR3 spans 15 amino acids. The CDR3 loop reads CASSLGLRELATQYF. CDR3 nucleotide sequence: TGCGCCAGCAGCTTGGGGTTGAGGGAATTGGCGACCCAGTACTTC.

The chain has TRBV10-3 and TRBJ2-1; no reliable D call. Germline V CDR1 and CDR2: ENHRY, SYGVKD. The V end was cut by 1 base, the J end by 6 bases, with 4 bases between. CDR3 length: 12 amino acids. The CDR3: CAISELGNEQFF. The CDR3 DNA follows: TGTGCCATCAGTGAGTTGGGCAATGAGCAGTTCTTC.

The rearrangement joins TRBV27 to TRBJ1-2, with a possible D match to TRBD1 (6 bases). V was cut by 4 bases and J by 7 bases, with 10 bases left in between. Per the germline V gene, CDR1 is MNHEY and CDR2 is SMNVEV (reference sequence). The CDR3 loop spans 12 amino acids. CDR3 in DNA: TGTGCCAGCAGTTCGACAGGAGGTGGCTACACCTTC. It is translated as CASSSTGGGYTF.

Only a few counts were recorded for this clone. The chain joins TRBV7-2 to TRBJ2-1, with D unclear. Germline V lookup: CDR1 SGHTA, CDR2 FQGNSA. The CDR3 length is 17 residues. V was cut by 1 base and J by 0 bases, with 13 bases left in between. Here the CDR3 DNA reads TGTGCCAGCAGCTTAGTTGTTTCCTATAACTCCTACAATGAGCAGTTCTTC. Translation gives CASSLVVSYNSYNEQFF.

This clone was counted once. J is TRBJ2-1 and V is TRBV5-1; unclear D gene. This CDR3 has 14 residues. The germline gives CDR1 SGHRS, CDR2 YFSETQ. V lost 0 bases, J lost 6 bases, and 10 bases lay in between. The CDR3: CASSLGKLGNEQFF. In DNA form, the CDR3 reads TGCGCCAGCAGCTTGGGGAAATTGGGCAATGAGCAGTTCTTC.

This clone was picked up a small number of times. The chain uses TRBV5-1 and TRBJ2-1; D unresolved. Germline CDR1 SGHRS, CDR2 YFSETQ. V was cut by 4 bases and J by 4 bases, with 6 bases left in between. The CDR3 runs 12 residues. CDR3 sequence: CASSLYYNEQFF. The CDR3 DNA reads TGCGCCAGCAGCCTCTATTACAATGAGCAGTTCTTC.

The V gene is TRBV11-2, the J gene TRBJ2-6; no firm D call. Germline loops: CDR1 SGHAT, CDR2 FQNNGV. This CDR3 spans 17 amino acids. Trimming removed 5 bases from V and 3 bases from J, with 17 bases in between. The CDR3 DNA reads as TGTGCCAGCAGCCCTGACCGTGGGTGGGTTGGGGCCAACGTCCTGACTTTC. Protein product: CASSPDRGWVGANVLTF.

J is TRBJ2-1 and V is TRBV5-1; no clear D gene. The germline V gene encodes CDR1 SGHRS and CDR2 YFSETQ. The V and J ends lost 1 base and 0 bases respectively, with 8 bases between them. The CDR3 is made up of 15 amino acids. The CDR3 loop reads CASSLRPGSYNEQFF. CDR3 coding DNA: TGCGCCAGCAGCTTGCGACCAGGCTCCTACAATGAGCAGTTCTTC.